These 13 T cell receptor beta chains were all obtained from the same sample, sequenced in a study of T cell clonality in common variable immunodeficiency (dated by TCRdb to between 2014 and 2016). Libraries were made using the immunoSEQ multiplex PCR assay. TCRdb took this table from immuneACCESS and kept in-frame rearrangements with V and J called. Such tables lack part of the clones; where checked against another copy, unresolved V genes explain under half of the gap, and the rest is unexplained. This sample is represented by tens of thousands of clones, with no singletons among them. Together, the top ten hold more than 10% of the sample. What was sequenced was peripheral blood mononuclear cells. Receptors originate from a person aged 18 to 75 in good health.

This clone was seen a handful of times. The read finishes 3 residues shy of the CDR3 end, and the germline J gene is used to complete it. The chain couples TRBV7-3 to TRBJ2-1; 7 bases line up with TRBD2. Trimming cost V 3 bases and J 9 bases; bases outside gene matches: 11. The CDR3 sequence is 15 residues long. The germline V gene encodes CDR1 SGHTA and CDR2 FQGTGA. Here the CDR3 reads CASSLASGVNVEQFF. The DNA read from the CDR3 is TGTGCCAGCAGCTTGGCTAGCGGTGTCAATGTTGAG.

This clone was seen many times. Read coverage stops 3 residues before the CDR3 terminus; the germline J gene supplies the remainder. The V call is TRBV19, the J call TRBJ2-3; D is uncertain. Trimming cost V 4 bases and J 8 bases, with 7 bases left between them. In germline, CDR1 is LNHDA, CDR2 SQIVND (reference sequence). The CDR3 is 11 residues long. The DNA read from the CDR3 is TGTGCCAGTAGTAGAGAGGCTACG. Translating gives CASSREAT. The full CDR3 protein is CASSREATQYF.

This clone has only a few counts. Read sequence stops 3 residues before the CDR3 end, and the germline J gene provides the missing end. This chain links TRBV19 with TRBJ1-4; 7 bases are a match to TRBD1. Germline CDR1 and CDR2: LNHDA and SQIVND (reference sequence). The CDR3 totals 17 residues. J was trimmed by 0 bases and V by 5 bases; bases with no gene match: 9. The sequenced part of the CDR3 DNA is TGTGCCAGTAGTCCAACAGGGGAGGGTGCAACTAATGAAAAA. Its translation is CASSPTGEGATNEK. The entire CDR3 sequence reads CASSPTGEGATNEKLFF.

In regard to this clone: The CDR3 extends 3 residues past the end of the read, so its final part is completed from the germline J gene. The rearrangement joins TRBV18 to TRBJ1-6; D not resolved. This CDR3 comprises 13 residues. The V gene's germline CDR1 is KGHSH and CDR2 LQKENI. V was shortened by 3 bases and J by 8 bases, with 8 bases between the two germline ends. The CDR3 region is CASSPRHDSPLHF. The part of the CDR3 DNA that was read is TGTGCCAGCTCACCCCGACACGATTCACCC.

This clone showed up just a few times. The read finishes 3 residues shy of the CDR3 end, and the germline J gene is used to complete it. The rearrangement uses TRBV7-3 and TRBJ2-2; 8 bases are a match to TRBD2. The CDR3 runs 15 residues. The germline V gene encodes CDR1 SGHTA and CDR2 FQGTGA. Here the CDR3 reads CASSLTRGANSPLFF. Incomplete CDR3 DNA: TGTGCCAGCAGCTTAACGCGGGGGGCTAATTCACCG.

A word on this clone: The junction differs from germline at one of its ends, possibly a read error. The read ends 3 residues before the CDR3 terminus; that terminus is restored from the germline J gene. The chain is built from TRBV7-9 and TRBJ1-1; D not certain. The CDR3 is made up of 14 amino acids. Looked up from germline, CDR1 is SEHNR and CDR2 is FQNEAQ (reference sequence). The sequenced part of the CDR3 DNA is TGTGCCCGCAGCGCTACACCCCCGGGGACTGAA. Translating gives CARSATPPGTE. The complete CDR3 reads CARSATPPGTEAFF.

This clone was observed at least ten times. The read gets to within 3 residues of the CDR3 end, and the germline J gene fills in the rest. The chain couples TRBV18 to TRBJ1-1, with D tentatively TRBD1 (6 bases). This CDR3 contains 16 residues. Germline CDR1 and CDR2: KGHSH and LQKENI. V gave up 4 bases and J gave up 4 bases, with 19 bases separating them. CDR3 DNA, as far as it was read: TGTGCCAGCTCACTAACAACAGGGTCGGGCAGCACTGAA. Translating gives CASSLTTGSGSTE. The entire CDR3 protein reads CASSLTTGSGSTEAFF.

Many counts were recorded for this clone. The CDR3 end falls 3 residues outside the read, so it is completed with the germline J gene. The chain joins TRBV11-2 to TRBJ2-3, with TRBD2 as a possible D gene (5 bases). Germline V gene lookup returns CDR1 SGHAT and CDR2 FQNNGV. The length of the CDR3 is 12 residues. Trimming removed 5 bases from V and 6 bases from J, with 9 bases in between. The CDR3 protein is CASSALGDTQYF. The covered CDR3 bases are TGTGCCAGCAGCGCACTAGGGGATACG.

In this sample, this clone turned up many times. The read terminates 3 residues before the CDR3 end, so the remaining end is supplied by the germline J gene. The V call is TRBV12-3 or TRBV12-4, the J call TRBJ1-6, with TRBD1 matching 9 bases. This CDR3 comprises 14 residues. The junction had 7 bases not matched to a gene; V was cut back by 6 bases and J by 10 bases. CDR3 DNA, as far as it was read: TGTGCCAGCAGCCCCGGGACAGGGTTCTCACCC. Protein: CASSPGTGFSP. The CDR3 in full is CASSPGTGFSPLHF.

In its sample, this clone was seen many times. The CDR3 extends 3 residues past the end of the read, so its final part is completed from the germline J gene. The genes are TRBV5-1 and TRBJ2-5; possible D gene TRBD2, 6 bases. The germline CDR1 and CDR2 sequences are SGHRS and YFSETQ. The CDR3 length is 14 residues. The V gene lost 7 bases and the J gene lost 3 bases, with 16 bases spanning the gap. This chain's CDR3 is CASCPGGLEETQYF. CDR3 DNA, as far as it was read: TGCGCCAGCTGCCCAGGAGGGCTTGAAGAGACC.

This clone was counted at least ten times. The read ends 3 residues early relative to the CDR3; the germline J gene fills the gap. This chain joins TRBV5-1 and TRBJ2-3; TRBD1 matches 9 bases. The CDR3 covers 15 residues. CDR1 is SGHRS, CDR2 YFSETQ, per germline. Germline trimming cut 0 bases from V and 3 bases from J; bases unmatched to any gene: 2. Partial CDR3 DNA: TGCGCCAGCAGCTTGGAGGGACAGGGTACAGATACG. Translating it yields CASSLEGQGTDT. The CDR3 as a whole reads CASSLEGQGTDTQYF.

This clone has more than one count but fewer than ten. From the germline J gene comes the end of the CDR3, since the read stops 3 residues before it. The rearrangement links TRBV6-2 or TRBV6-3 to TRBJ1-5; 7 nucleotides align to TRBD1. The CDR3 has 14 amino acids. Germline V lookup: CDR1 MNHEY, CDR2 SVGEGT. With 6 bases clipped from V and 4 bases from J, the junction kept 6 bases outside the gene matches. The DNA read from the CDR3 is TGTGCCAGCAGCCGCGGGACAGAGAATCAGCCC. Translation: CASSRGTENQP. In full, the CDR3 is CASSRGTENQPQHF.

Details on this clone: The CDR3 goes on 3 residues after the read ends, and that part is filled in from the germline J gene. V usage is TRBV25-1 and J usage is TRBJ1-4, with D maybe TRBD1 (6 bases). CDR1 MGHDK and CDR2 SYGVNS come from the germline V gene. This CDR3 has 14 residues. Between the trimmed V and J ends, which lost 3 bases and 4 bases, there was a span of 9 bases. The CDR3 region is CASSDRGYNEKLFF. The CDR3 bases that were read are TGTGCCAGCAGTGACAGGGGTTATAATGAAAAA.